This T cell receptor beta chain appears in the sequencing data of a study of T cells in Graves' hyperthyroidism and ophthalmopathy. Across the whole study: The blood sample was taken at first diagnosis, before treatment began.

From RNA transcripts, TCR beta CDR3 regions were amplified. With the HTBI primer set, the TCR CDR3 went through a first round of RT-PCR. One entry per CDR3 protein results from TCRdb running MiXCR on the multiplex PCR reads. The sample lists some 200,000 distinct CDR3 sequences; approximately 17% were seen once. The hyperthyroidism was newly diagnosed and had lasted under 2 months; the patients were aged 18 to 65. From 9 to 10 ml of fresh peripheral blood, PBMCs were isolated. Findings and caveats of the study: Blood samples included most of the expanded thyroid clonotypes exceeding 0.001.

The CDR3 totals 14 residues. V lost 5 bases, J lost 7 bases, and 12 bases lay in between. Germline CDR1 and CDR2: SGHAT and FQNNGV. As concerns this clonotype: Antigen unknown.

The TCR originated in a man aged 50 to 60 with Graves' hyperthyroidism. The sample taken for sequencing was blood. The chain has TRBV11-2 and TRBJ1-6; D is uncertain. CDR3 nucleotides: TGTGCCAGCAGCGCTAACGCGGAGAATTCACCCCTCCACTTT. It specifies CASSANAENSPLHF.